The 12 T cell receptor beta chains reported below all come from one sample, sequenced in a study of T-cell memory formation after mild COVID-19. TCRdb independently ran MiXCR on the 5' RACE reads; one entry per CDR3 protein. The sample includes 45,000 to 65,000 distinct CDR3 sequences, over 7.5% of them seen just once. The specimen sequenced was PBMCs or a T cell subset sorted from them (not recorded which). The receptor set was obtained from a man aged 18 to 35 who had mild COVID-19 (a few samples of this study predate the infection). Cell type and time point are not known.

This clonotype occurred a few times. The rearrangement links TRBV28 to TRBJ1-6; D is possibly TRBD1 (5 bases). The CDR3 covers 16 residues. The germline V gene has CDR1 MDHEN and CDR2 SYDVKM. V was shortened by 7 bases and J by 2 bases, with 15 bases between the two germline ends. The CDR3 nucleotides read TGTGCCAGCACCGTTGGGGCCAGTGCCTATAATTCACCCCTCCACTTT. This translates into CASTVGASAYNSPLHF.

This clonotype was detected many times. This chain links TRBV7-9 with TRBJ2-3; a possible D gene is TRBD1 (6 bases). CDR1 SEHNR and CDR2 FQNEAQ come from the germline V gene (reference sequence). This CDR3 contains 14 residues. V was shortened by 6 bases and J by 1 base, with 11 bases between the two germline ends. This chain's CDR3 is CASSGQSGTDTQYF. In DNA form, the CDR3 reads TGTGCCAGCAGTGGACAGTCTGGCACAGATACGCAGTATTTT.

This clonotype has ten or more counts. This chain links TRBV15 with TRBJ2-1, with D possibly being TRBD1 or TRBD2 (6 bases each). V lost 3 bases and J lost 0, with 12 bases in between. CDR1 is LNHNV and CDR2 is YYDKDF in the germline V gene (reference sequence). The CDR3 is 16 amino acids. DNA of the CDR3: TGTGCCACCAGCAGGATTACGGGGGCCTCCTACAATGAGCAGTTCTTC. It codes for CATSRITGASYNEQFF.

This clonotype was detected a few times. The V and J genes are TRBV10-3 and TRBJ1-1; 9 bases align to TRBD1. Germline assignment: CDR1 ENHRY and CDR2 SYGVKD. Trimming removed 4 bases from V and 0 bases from J; junction bases left unmatched: 3. The CDR3 spans 15 residues. In DNA, the CDR3 is TGTGCCATCAGTGGGACAGGGGTGGTGAACACTGAAGCTTTCTTT. Its protein product is CAISGTGVVNTEAFF.

This clonotype was picked up a small number of times. The chain is built from TRBV28 and TRBJ2-3; unclear D gene. Germline CDR1 and CDR2: MDHEN and SYDVKM. Trimming took off 2 bases at V and 2 bases at J, with 8 bases between the two ends. CDR3 length: 14 amino acids. The CDR3 bases are TGTGCCAGCAGTTTAGAACAGCTCACAGATACGCAGTATTTT. It is translated as CASSLEQLTDTQYF.

This clonotype was observed at least ten times. The chain combines TRBV7-9 with TRBJ2-2; 8 nucleotides align to TRBD1. The J segment lost 6 bases and the V segment lost 5 bases, leaving 5 bases of the junction unmatched. CDR3 length: 14 residues. In germline, CDR1 is SEHNR, CDR2 FQNEAQ (reference sequence). Here the CDR3 reads CASSVGQGAGELFF. CDR3 in DNA: TGTGCCAGCAGCGTAGGACAGGGAGCCGGGGAGCTGTTTTTT.

The chain carries TRBV20-1 and TRBJ2-3, with D possibly being TRBD2 (7 bases). Germline lookup yields CDR1 DFQATT and CDR2 SNEGSKA (reference sequence). Deletions cut 6 bases from V and 5 bases from J, with 18 bases between. This CDR3 has 14 residues. The CDR3 DNA sequence: TGCAGTGCCGTGCTTAGGGGGGGCCAAGATACGCAGTATTTT. This translates into CSAVLRGGQDTQYF.

This clonotype was observed a few times. J is TRBJ2-7 and V is TRBV7-9; 8 bases agree with TRBD1. From germline, CDR1 is SEHNR and CDR2 FQNEAQ (reference sequence). The junction had 3 bases not matched to a gene; V was cut back by 5 bases and J by 3 bases. This CDR3 is built from 13 residues. The CDR3 loop reads CASSRTGIYEQYF. The CDR3 DNA is TGTGCCAGCAGCCGGACAGGGATCTACGAGCAGTACTTC.

This clonotype was found many times. The chain is built from TRBV20-1 and TRBJ2-3; D remains unclear. The CDR3 sequence is 17 residues long. Germline V lookup: CDR1 DFQATT, CDR2 SNEGSKA (reference sequence). Trimming took off 5 bases at V and 2 bases at J, with 23 bases between the two ends. Written as DNA, the CDR3 is TGCAGTGCTCCCTCCACCAGCGCCAAAGGGTACACAGATACGCAGTATTTT. Its translation is CSAPSTSAKGYTDTQYF.

The sample holds a few counts of this clonotype. This chain links TRBV28 with TRBJ1-2; TRBD1 agrees at 7 bases. Trimming took 3 bases from V and 2 from J; bases not matched to a gene: 3. The CDR3 has 14 amino acids. Looked up from germline, CDR1 is MDHEN and CDR2 is SYDVKM. The CDR3 bases are TGTGCCAGCAGTTTCCCGGGACAGAACTATGGCTACACCTTC. This encodes CASSFPGQNYGYTF.

The V call is TRBV5-1, the J call TRBJ2-1; no firm D call. The CDR3 has 13 amino acids. V lost 0 bases to trimming and J lost 6 bases, with 7 bases between them. Germline V lookup: CDR1 SGHRS, CDR2 YFSETQ. CDR3 in DNA: TGCGCCAGCAGCTTGGGGCCTGGCAATGAGCAGTTCTTC. Protein product: CASSLGPGNEQFF.

This clonotype was detected only a few times. The CDR3 region has the DNA TGCGCCAGCAGCTTGGACCAGAATTCACCCCTCCACTTT. Protein sequence: CASSLDQNSPLHF. The chain couples TRBV5-1 to TRBJ1-6; D not resolved. Germline V gene lookup returns CDR1 SGHRS and CDR2 YFSETQ. The CDR3 loop spans 13 amino acids. Between the trimmed V and J ends, which lost 0 bases and 7 bases, there was a span of 5 bases.